These T cell receptor beta chains were read from a single sample in a study of blood T cell repertoires in COVID-19. Generated by immunoSEQ multiplex PCR, the TCRdb table keeps only in-frame clones and is missing some. The sample includes approximately 330,000 clones, around 89% seen only once; the top ten take around 0.98%. The source material was peripheral blood. These receptors originate from a woman aged 40 to 50 with COVID-19, enrolled during active disease. CDR3s include the opening cysteine and the closing phenylalanine or tryptophan. D genes are given only for firm matches. Some rows mark clone size as missing; the rest say once, few, many or name a class of expanded clone.

clone size	J gene	D gene	V gene	CDR3 DNA	CDR3 protein
-	TRBJ2-5	-	TRBV7-9	TGTGCCAGCAGCTTAGAAGGACAGGGACTAAGAGAGGCCCAGTACTTC	CASSLEGQGLREAQYF
-	TRBJ1-1	-	TRBV29-1	TGCGTCATAGTCGGGAACACTGAAGCTTTCTTT	CVIVGNTEAFF
-	TRBJ2-2	TRBD1	TRBV6-5	TGTGCCACCCGCCAGGGGGCGGACACCGGGGAGCTGTTTTTT	CATRQGADTGELFF
-	TRBJ2-1	-	TRBV28	TGTGCCAGCAGATATTACAATGAGCAGTTCTTC	CASRYYNEQFF
-	TRBJ2-1	TRBD1	TRBV2	TGTGCCAGTCGGGACAGGGTCAATGAGCAGTTCTTC	CASRDRVNEQFF
-	TRBJ1-3	-	TRBV28	TGTGCCAGCAGTGATGGGCCCCGGCTTGGCTCTGGAAACACCATATATTTT	CASSDGPRLGSGNTIYF
-	TRBJ1-3	-	TRBV7-2	TGTGCCAGCAGCTTAGGAGGTTTTGGAAACACCATATATTTT	CASSLGGFGNTIYF
-	TRBJ1-2	-	TRBV6-4	TGTGCCAGCAGTGCCTTCTCTGGGGCGGGATATGGCTACACCTTC	CASSAFSGAGYGYTF
-	TRBJ1-1	-	TRBV30	TGTGCCTGGAGTGTACTGGGGGAGGGTCCTGAAGCTTTCTTT	CAWSVLGEGPEAFF
-	TRBJ1-2	-	TRBV6-5	TGTGCCAGCAGTTACAAGCTTTCGGGCTATGGCTACACCTTC	CASSYKLSGYGYTF
once	TRBJ2-1	-	TRBV11-2	TGTGCCAGCAGCTTAGGTGCAGAGACTCGGGAGCAGTTCTTC	CASSLGAETREQFF
few	TRBJ2-1	TRBD2	TRBV10-3	TGTGCCATCAGTGGAGGGACTACAAGGAGTGGCAATGAGCAGTTCTTC	CAISGGTTRSGNEQFF
-	TRBJ1-1	TRBD1	TRBV28	TGTGCCAGCAGTTTACCACAGGGGGCCTCACTTGAAGCTTTCTTT	CASSLPQGASLEAFF
-	TRBJ1-3	-	TRBV19	TGTGCCAGTAGTATCGCGCCGCAGGGATCTGGAAACACCATATATTTT	CASSIAPQGSGNTIYF
once	TRBJ2-2	TRBD1	TRBV5-4	TGTGCCAGCAGCCTATGGACAGGGATGGGCGGGGAGCTGTTTTTT	CASSLWTGMGGELFF
-	TRBJ2-7	-	TRBV2	TGTGCCAGCAGTGATGGGGTTGTATTCTTCCAGGGTAACGAGCAGTACTTC	CASSDGVVFFQGNEQYF
-	TRBJ1-2	TRBD1	TRBV20-1	TGCAGTGCTAGTTTGGGGACAGGGTATGGCTACACCTTC	CSASLGTGYGYTF
-	TRBJ1-4	-	TRBV10-3	TGTGCCATCAGTACCTTTAGTAATGAAAAACTGTTTTTT	CAISTFSNEKLFF
-	TRBJ2-7	TRBD2	TRBV5-6	TGTGCCAGCAGCTTGCCTAGCGGCTCCTACGAGCAGTACTTC	CASSLPSGSYEQYF
-	TRBJ1-6	-	TRBV5-1	TGCGCCAGCAGCTTTAGCGGGGACGATTCACCCCTCCACTTT	CASSFSGDDSPLHF
-	TRBJ2-1	TRBD2	TRBV15	TGTGCCACCAGCAGAGATTACGGTAGCGGGAGGGCCGGGGCCTACAATGAGCAGTTCTTC	CATSRDYGSGRAGAYNEQFF
-	TRBJ1-2	-	TRBV11-2	TGTGCCAGCAGCTTAGGGGGGAGGAGTCGCTACACCTTC	CASSLGGRSRYTF
-	TRBJ2-3	-	TRBV7-2	TGTGCCAGCAGCTCAGATTACAGCACAGATACGCAGTATTTT	CASSSDYSTDTQYF
-	TRBJ1-1	-	TRBV6-2/TRBV6-3	TGTGCCAGCAGTTCACAGCTTATGAACACTGAAGCTTTCTTT	CASSSQLMNTEAFF
-	TRBJ1-3	TRBD1	TRBV6-5	TGTGCCAGCAGCCAGGACAGGTCTGGAAACACCATATATTTT	CASSQDRSGNTIYF
-	TRBJ1-3	TRBD1	TRBV6-5	TGTGCCAGCAGCTTACAGGGGGCTCGAAACACCATATATTTT	CASSLQGARNTIYF
-	TRBJ1-1	TRBD1	TRBV2	TGTGCCAGCATCCAGGGGGTGGGGACTGAAGCTTTCTTT	CASIQGVGTEAFF
once	TRBJ1-3	-	TRBV13	TGTGCCAGCAGCTTCGACACGGTCCCTGGAAACACCATATATTTT	CASSFDTVPGNTIYF
-	TRBJ1-3	-	TRBV6-6	TGTGCCAGCAGTTACGCCCAGGGGTTCGGAAACACCATATATTTT	CASSYAQGFGNTIYF
-	TRBJ1-5	-	TRBV28	TGTGCCAGCAGTCCCCCGACAGGTCAACAGCCCCAGCATTTT	CASSPPTGQQPQHF
-	TRBJ2-7	TRBD1	TRBV6-5	TGTGCCAGCAGTTACAGGTGGGGACAGGGGGCCTACGACCAGTACTTC	CASSYRWGQGAYDQYF
-	TRBJ2-7	TRBD2	TRBV10-3	TGTGCCATCAAGGGAGGGGACCACGAGCAGTACTTC	CAIKGGDHEQYF
-	TRBJ2-2	TRBD2	TRBV9	TGTGCCAGCAGCGTAACAAGACTAGCGGGGGGAGTCGGGGAGCTGTTTTTT	CASSVTRLAGGVGELFF
-	TRBJ2-5	-	TRBV19	TGTGCCAGTAGTATAGATCAGGTCCCCATGGGGACCCAGTACTTC	CASSIDQVPMGTQYF
-	TRBJ1-2	TRBD1	TRBV11-2	TGTGCCAGCAGCTTGGGACAGGGGTCTGGCTACACCTTC	CASSLGQGSGYTF
-	TRBJ2-3	TRBD2	TRBV6-5	TGTGCCAGCAACCCGGGACTAGCGGCAGATACGCAGTATTTT	CASNPGLAADTQYF
few	TRBJ2-5	-	TRBV5-1	TGCGCCAGCAGCTTCAACGGGGGGCCCGAAAAGGGAGAGACCCAGTACTTC	CASSFNGGPEKGETQYF
-	TRBJ1-1	TRBD1	TRBV10-3	TGTGCCATCAGTGAGCCTCAAAGGGGGACAGCACCGAGAAGGGCTGAAGCTTTCTTT	CAISEPQRGTAPRRAEAFF
-	TRBJ2-1	TRBD2	TRBV6-4	TGTGCCAGCAGTGAAAGGGGACTAGCGGGAAGCGAGCAGTTCTTC	CASSERGLAGSEQFF
-	TRBJ2-1	TRBD1	TRBV5-1	TGCGCCAGCAGCGGGACAGGTTACAATGAGCAGTTCTTC	CASSGTGYNEQFF
-	TRBJ1-2	TRBD1	TRBV14	TGTGCCAGCAGCCAAGATCTACCGGGACAGAGGGGCTACACCTTC	CASSQDLPGQRGYTF
few	TRBJ1-3	TRBD1	TRBV2	TGTGCCACTACGGGACAGGGGTACCCCCAGGGGGGAAACACCATATATTTT	CATTGQGYPQGGNTIYF
-	TRBJ2-1	-	TRBV15	TGTGCCACCAGCAGAGAAGGTGGTGACAGGAGGCGGAATGAGCAGTTCTTC	CATSREGGDRRRNEQFF
-	TRBJ2-6	-	TRBV7-2	TGTGCCAGCAGCTTTCGAGAGTCGGGGGCCAACGTCCTGACTTTC	CASSFRESGANVLTF
once	TRBJ1-1	-	TRBV6-5	TGTGCCAGCAGCGCGGGGGGTAGATCGAACACTGAAGCTTTCTTT	CASSAGGRSNTEAFF
-	TRBJ2-5	TRBD2	TRBV28	TGTGCCAGCAATCCACTAGCGGGAGGGCTTGGGACCCAGTACTTC	CASNPLAGGLGTQYF
-	TRBJ2-5	-	TRBV11-2	TGTGCCAGCAGCACTAGGCTTCCAGAGACCCAGTACTTC	CASSTRLPETQYF
-	TRBJ2-1	TRBD2	TRBV27	TGTGCCAGCAGTTTGCCGGGACTAGCGGGAGTCGACAATGAGCAGTTCTTC	CASSLPGLAGVDNEQFF
once	TRBJ1-1	-	TRBV9	TGTGCCAGCAGCGTAGGGAGCGGGAAGGACACTGAAGCTTTCTTT	CASSVGSGKDTEAFF
-	TRBJ1-6	-	TRBV28	TGTGCCAGCGGAGGTAGCTCCTATAATTCACCCCTCCACTTT	CASGGSSYNSPLHF
once	TRBJ2-1	-	TRBV9	TGTGCCAGCAGCGTAGAACCGAGCTCCTACAATGAGCAGTTCTTC	CASSVEPSSYNEQFF
-	TRBJ2-7	-	TRBV18	TGTGCCAGCTCTCTGCGGGACTACGAGCAGTACTTC	CASSLRDYEQYF
-	TRBJ2-3	TRBD1	TRBV7-3	TGTGCCAGCAGCGGACAGGGGGCAGATACGCAGTATTTT	CASSGQGADTQYF
-	TRBJ2-6	TRBD1	TRBV2	TGTGCCAGCAGCGTCCGACGGGGGACAGGGGCAACTGGGGCCAACGTCCTGACTTTC	CASSVRRGTGATGANVLTF